This record concerns one TCR beta chain sequence. This sample is drawn from a study of T cell changes during pregnancy in multiple sclerosis. TCRdb's copy holds only in-frame clones and misses some; the assay was immunoSEQ multiplex PCR. There are around 52,000 clones in the sample; approximately 90% occur only once, and around 0.16% lies in the top ten. Trimming pared 4 bases from V and 1 base from J, leaving 14 bases between. From germline, CDR1 is SGHVS and CDR2 FQNEAQ. The CDR3 has 15 residues. This chain connects TRBV7-8 to TRBJ2-7, with a tentative D call TRBD1 (6 bases). Sample: CD4+ T cells from peripheral blood mononuclear cells, taken after pregnancy. The TCR originated in a female donor in good health, enrolled as a control in a pregnancy study. CDR3 sequence reads: CASSSTGYPSYEQYF. For the CDR3, the DNA is TGTGCCAGCAGCTCCACAGGGTATCCTTCCTACGAGCAGTACTTC.